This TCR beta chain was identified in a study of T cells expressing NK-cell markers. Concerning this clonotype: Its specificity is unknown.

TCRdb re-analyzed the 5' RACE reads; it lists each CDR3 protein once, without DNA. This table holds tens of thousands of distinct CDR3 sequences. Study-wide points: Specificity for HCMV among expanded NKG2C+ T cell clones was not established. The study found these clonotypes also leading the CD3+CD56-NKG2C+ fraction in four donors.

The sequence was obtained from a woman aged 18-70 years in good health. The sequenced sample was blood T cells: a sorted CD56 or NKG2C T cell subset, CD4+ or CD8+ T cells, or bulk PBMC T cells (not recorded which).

This CDR3 reads CASSSNRGEQYF. The chain recombines TRBV7-8 with TRBJ2-7; the D gene TCRdb calls, TRBD1, cannot be checked with no DNA. This CDR3 is 12 amino acids long. Germline CDR1 is SGHVS and CDR2 is FQNEAQ.